This TCR beta chain was documented in a study of metastatic and nonmetastatic thyroid tumors. This clone was picked up many times. The CDR3 totals 12 residues. V was cut by 8 bases and J by 5 bases, with 13 bases left in between. Germline CDR1 and CDR2: SNHLY and FYNNEI. Patients were all untreated before their thyroid surgery. TCRdb re-called the PCR reads with MiXCR. The table lists under 100,000 clones, roughly 8.6% of them singletons, with 8.8% in the top ten. The clonotype was recovered from a female donor with papillary thyroid cancer or a benign thyroid nodule (not recorded which). Some clones in this sample may be carry-over from other donors' samples. Sequencing was done on a sample of blood. J is TRBJ2-7 and V is TRBV2; D remains unclear. In DNA form, the CDR3 reads TGTGCCAGCCGGACCTCGGACCACGAGCAGTACTTC. It encodes CASRTSDHEQYF. Filled out from reference TRBV2 and TRBJ2-7, the complete variable domain reads EPEVTQTPSHQVTQMGQEVILRCVPISNHLYFYWYRQILGQKVEFLVSFYNNEISEKSEIFDDQFSVERPDGSNFTLKIRSTKLEDSAMYFCASRTSDHEQYFGPGTRLTVT.